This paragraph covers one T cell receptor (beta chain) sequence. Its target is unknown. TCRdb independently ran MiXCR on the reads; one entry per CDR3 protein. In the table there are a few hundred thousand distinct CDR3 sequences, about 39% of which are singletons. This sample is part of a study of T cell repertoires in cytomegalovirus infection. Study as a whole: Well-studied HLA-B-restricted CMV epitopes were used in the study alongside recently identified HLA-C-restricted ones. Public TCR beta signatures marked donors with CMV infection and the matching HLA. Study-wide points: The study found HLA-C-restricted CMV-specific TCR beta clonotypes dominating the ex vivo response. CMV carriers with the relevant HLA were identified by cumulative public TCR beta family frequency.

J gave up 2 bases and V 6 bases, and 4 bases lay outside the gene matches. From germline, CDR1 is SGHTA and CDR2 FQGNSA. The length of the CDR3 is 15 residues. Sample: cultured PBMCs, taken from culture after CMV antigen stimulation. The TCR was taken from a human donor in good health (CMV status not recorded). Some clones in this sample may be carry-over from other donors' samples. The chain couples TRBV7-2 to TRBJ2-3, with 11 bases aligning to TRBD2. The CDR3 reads CASRRGLAVTDTQYF. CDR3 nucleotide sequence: TGTGCCAGCAGACGGGGACTAGCGGTCACAGATACGCAGTATTTT.